Sequencing of this TCR beta chain was carried out in a study of blood T cells in healthy people across ages. Findings and caveats of the study: Unsorted PBMCs blocked a conclusive comparison of naive and antigen-experienced cells. It was held that diversity estimates obtained from one million T cells represented underestimates. It was the long-lived donors that had more naive CD4+ cells and higher diversity than aged donors.

The CDR3 extends over 17 amino acids. The germline gives CDR1 DFQATT, CDR2 SNEGSKA (reference sequence). Trimming at V came to 3 bases and at J to 2 bases, leaving 14 bases not matched to a gene. This clonotype was detected a few times. Its target is unknown. Together with a sample-barcoded 5' primer, a J-beta primer mix was included in a second PCR lasting about 6 to 11 cycles. Each cDNA molecule received a tag from a template-switch adaptor that had 12 random nucleotides. In TCRdb, the 5' RACE reads were re-called with MiXCR into one record per CDR3 protein. Among around 1.5 million distinct CDR3 sequences listed, approximately 40% were seen once.

The J gene is TRBJ1-1, the V gene TRBV20-1; 8 bases match TRBD1. The specimen sequenced was blood. The sequence was obtained from a woman aged 18-35 years in good health. The CDR3 reads CSARPGGEVWINTEAFF. The DNA of the CDR3 is TGCAGTGCTAGGCCAGGGGGCGAGGTTTGGATAAACACTGAAGCTTTCTTT.